Given below is one TCR beta chain in context. Some clones are missing from TCRdb's copy, which holds only in-frame ones; the method was immunoSEQ multiplex PCR. The sample lists roughly 80,000 clones; approximately 90% were seen once. The data stem from a study of human versus mouse CDR3 diversity and MHC coevolution. The CDR3 runs 16 residues. Germline CDR1 and CDR2: GTSNPN and SVGIG (reference sequence). Trimming left V 0 bases short and J 6 bases short, with 18 bases between. Sequencing used naive CD4+ T cells from blood. The subset denotes: CD45RO-negative CD62L-positive naive CD4 T cells. V gene TRBV30 combines with J gene TRBJ1-5, with D possibly being TRBD1 (5 bases). The sequence derives from a person between 25 and 70 years old in good health. The CDR3 is CAWSVDGALGGQPQHF. The CDR3 nucleotides read TGTGCCTGGAGTGTAGACGGGGCACTGGGAGGTCAGCCCCAGCATTTT.